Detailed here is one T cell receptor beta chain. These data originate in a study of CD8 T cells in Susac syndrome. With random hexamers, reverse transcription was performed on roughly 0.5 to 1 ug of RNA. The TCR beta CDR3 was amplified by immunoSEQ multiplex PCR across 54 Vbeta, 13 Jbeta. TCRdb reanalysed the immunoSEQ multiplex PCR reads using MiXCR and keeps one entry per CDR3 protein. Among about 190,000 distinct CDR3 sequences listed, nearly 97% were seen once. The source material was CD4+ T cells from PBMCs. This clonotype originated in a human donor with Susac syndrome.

The CDR3 nucleotides read TGTGCCAGCAGCCAAGGGGGTCGGGGGCAGTACTTC. Protein: CASSQGGRGQYF. The V gene is TRBV3-1, the J gene TRBJ2-7; TRBD2 might be the D (5 bases). Trimming took 1 base from V and 9 from J, leaving 10 bases between them. CDR1 and CDR2 (germline): LGHDT, YNNKEL (reference sequence). The CDR3 consists of 12 residues.